This T cell receptor beta chain comes out of a study of identical twins. One entry per CDR3 protein results from TCRdb running MiXCR on the 5' RACE reads. This sample has roughly 490,000 distinct CDR3 sequences, with 14% found just once. A further study also used this sample, focusing on yellow fever vaccine responses in identical twins. As reported in that work: Reports say the vaccine T cell response in twins looked partly convergent and partly personalized.

What was sequenced was CD4+ T cells sorted from blood. The sequence was obtained from a woman younger than 30 in good health.

CDR3 loop: CASSAEGGRRTDTQYF. CDR3 in DNA: TGTGCCAGCAGCGCCGAGGGCGGGAGGCGCACAGATACGCAGTATTTT. V usage is TRBV9 and J usage is TRBJ2-3; TRBD2 agrees at 8 bases. Germline assignment: CDR1 SGDLS and CDR2 YYNGEE. This CDR3 region has 16 residues. Unmatched junction bases numbered 7, after V lost 3 bases and J lost 1 base.